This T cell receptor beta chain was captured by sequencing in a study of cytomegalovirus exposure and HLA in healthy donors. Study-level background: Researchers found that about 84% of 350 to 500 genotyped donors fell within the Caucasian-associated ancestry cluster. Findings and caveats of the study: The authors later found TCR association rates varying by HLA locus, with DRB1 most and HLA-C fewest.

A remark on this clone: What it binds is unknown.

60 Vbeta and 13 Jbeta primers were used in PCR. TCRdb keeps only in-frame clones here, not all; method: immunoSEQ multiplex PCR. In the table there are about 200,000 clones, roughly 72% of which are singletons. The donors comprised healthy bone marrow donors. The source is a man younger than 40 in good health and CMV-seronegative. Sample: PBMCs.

The CDR3 nucleotides are TGTGCCACAGCCCCCGGACAGGACAAACAGCCCCAGCATTTT. It is translated as CATAPGQDKQPQHF. The chain combines TRBV10-3 with TRBJ1-5; TRBD1 aligns across 7 bases. There are 14 residues in the CDR3. V lost 10 bases, J lost 7 bases, and 13 bases stayed unmatched. Germline values: CDR1 ENHRY, CDR2 SYGVKD.